A single T cell receptor beta chain is shown here with its context. Sequencing used immunoSEQ multiplex PCR; TCRdb keeps in-frame clones, though not all of them. The sample has about 51,000 clones; roughly 80% are singletons. This specimen comes from a study of PD-1 blockade in mismatch repair-deficient tumors. This CDR3 region has 15 residues. Germline V lookup: CDR1 SGHRS, CDR2 YFSETQ. The V end was cut by 1 base, the J end by 2 bases, with 12 bases between. Sequencing used peripheral blood, obtained 4 weeks after starting pembrolizumab. This TCR came from an adult with mismatch repair-deficient cancer. The V call is TRBV5-1, the J call TRBJ2-5; weak D call: TRBD1 (5 bases). DNA for the CDR3: TGCGCCAGCAGCTTGAGTCTTGACAGTCAAGAGACCCAGTACTTC. Encoded protein: CASSLSLDSQETQYF. Variable domain in full (rest from reference TRBV5-1 and TRBJ2-5): KAGVTQTPRYLIKTRGQQVTLSCSPISGHRSVSWYQQTPGQGLQFLFEYFSETQRNKGNFPGRFSGRQFSNSRSEMNVSTLELGDSALYLCASSLSLDSQETQYFGPGTRLLVL.